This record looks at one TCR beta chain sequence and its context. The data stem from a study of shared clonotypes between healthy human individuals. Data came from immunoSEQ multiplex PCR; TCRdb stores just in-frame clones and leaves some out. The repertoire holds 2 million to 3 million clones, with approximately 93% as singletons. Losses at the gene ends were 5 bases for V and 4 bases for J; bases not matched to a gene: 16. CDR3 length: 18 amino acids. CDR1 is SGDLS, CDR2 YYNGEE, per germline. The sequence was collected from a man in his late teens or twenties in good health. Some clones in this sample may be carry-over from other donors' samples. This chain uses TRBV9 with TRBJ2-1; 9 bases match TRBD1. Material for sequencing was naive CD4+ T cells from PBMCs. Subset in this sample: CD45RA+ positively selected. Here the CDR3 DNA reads TGTGCCAGCAGTGCGACCGGGACAGGGAGAGTGAGGTACAATGAGCAGTTCTTC. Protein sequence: CASSATGTGRVRYNEQFF.